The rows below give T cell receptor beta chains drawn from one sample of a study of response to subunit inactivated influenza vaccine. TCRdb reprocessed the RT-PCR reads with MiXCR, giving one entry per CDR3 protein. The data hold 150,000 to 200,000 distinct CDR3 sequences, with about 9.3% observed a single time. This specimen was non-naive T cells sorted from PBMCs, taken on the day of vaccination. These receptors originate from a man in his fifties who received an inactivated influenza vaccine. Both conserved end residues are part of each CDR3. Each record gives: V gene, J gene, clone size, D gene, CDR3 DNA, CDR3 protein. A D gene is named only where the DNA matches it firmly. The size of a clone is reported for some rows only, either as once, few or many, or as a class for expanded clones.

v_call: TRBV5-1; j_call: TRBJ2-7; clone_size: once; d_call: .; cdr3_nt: TGCGCCAGCAGCTTGGGGTCGGGGCTCTACAAGCAGTACTTC; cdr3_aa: CASSLGSGLYKQYF
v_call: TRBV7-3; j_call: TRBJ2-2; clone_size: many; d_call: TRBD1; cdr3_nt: TGTGCCAGCAGCACAAGGGACAGGCGATCTAACACCGGGGAGCTGTTTTTT; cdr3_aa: CASSTRDRRSNTGELFF
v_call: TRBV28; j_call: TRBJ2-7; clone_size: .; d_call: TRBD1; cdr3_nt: TGTGCCAGCAACTACGGACAGGGGGCTTACGAGCAGTACTTC; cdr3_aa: CASNYGQGAYEQYF
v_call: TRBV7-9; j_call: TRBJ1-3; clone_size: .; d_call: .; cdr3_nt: TGTGCCAGCAGTCGGACATACTCTGGAAACACCATATATTTT; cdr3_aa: CASSRTYSGNTIYF
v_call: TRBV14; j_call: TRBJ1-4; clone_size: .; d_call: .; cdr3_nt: TGTGCCAGCAGCCCTAGACAGTCAACTAATGAAAAACTGTTTTTT; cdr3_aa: CASSPRQSTNEKLFF
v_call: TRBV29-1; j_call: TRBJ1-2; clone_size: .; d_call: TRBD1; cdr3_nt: TGCAGCGTTGCTGAGACAGGGGGCATCTATGGCTACACCTTC; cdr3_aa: CSVAETGGIYGYTF
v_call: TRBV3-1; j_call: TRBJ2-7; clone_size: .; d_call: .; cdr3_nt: TGTGCCAGCAGCCCGTCGGGCCTCCGCACCTACGAGCAGTACTTC; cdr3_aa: CASSPSGLRTYEQYF
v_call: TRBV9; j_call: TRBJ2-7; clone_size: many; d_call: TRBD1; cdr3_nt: TGTGCCAGCAGCGTAGAAGGACAGGGGGCCTACGAGCAGTACTTC; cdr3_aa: CASSVEGQGAYEQYF
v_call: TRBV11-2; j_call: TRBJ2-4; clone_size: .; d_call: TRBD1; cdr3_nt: TGTGCCAGCAGCTTAGGTGGGACAGGGTCCATTCAGTACTTC; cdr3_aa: CASSLGGTGSIQYF
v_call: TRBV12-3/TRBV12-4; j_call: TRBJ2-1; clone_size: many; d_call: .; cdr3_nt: TGTGCCAGCAGCGTCCAGGGTTCCTACAATGAGCAGTTCTTC; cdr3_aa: CASSVQGSYNEQFF
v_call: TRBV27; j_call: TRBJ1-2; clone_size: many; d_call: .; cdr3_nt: TGTGCCAGCAAAGTCGACAGCGCCCCACATTACACCTTC; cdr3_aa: CASKVDSAPHYTF
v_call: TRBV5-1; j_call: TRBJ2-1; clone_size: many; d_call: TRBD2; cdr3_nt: TGCGCCAGCAGCTTGACGGCGGGGGGAATTTTCTCCTACAATGAGCAGTTCTTC; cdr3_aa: CASSLTAGGIFSYNEQFF
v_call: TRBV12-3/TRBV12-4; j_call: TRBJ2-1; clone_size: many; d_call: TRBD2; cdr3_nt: TGTGCCAGCAGTTTCACTAGCGGGGGGGCCAATGAGCAGTTCTTC; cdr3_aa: CASSFTSGGANEQFF
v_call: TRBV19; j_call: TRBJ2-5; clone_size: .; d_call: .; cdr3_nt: TGTGCCAGTAGTATGCCCACAAACCAAGAGACCCAGTACTTC; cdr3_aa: CASSMPTNQETQYF
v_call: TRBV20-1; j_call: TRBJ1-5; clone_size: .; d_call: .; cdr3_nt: TGCAGTGCTAGAGTTTCGGGGCCCCAGCATTTT; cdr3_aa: CSARVSGPQHF
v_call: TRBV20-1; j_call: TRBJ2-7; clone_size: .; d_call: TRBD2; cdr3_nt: TGCAGTGCTGTAGTAGCGGGAGGCTACGAGCAGTACTTC; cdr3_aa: CSAVVAGGYEQYF
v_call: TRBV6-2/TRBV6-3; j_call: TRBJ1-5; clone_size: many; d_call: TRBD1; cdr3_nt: TGTGCCAGCAGTCCCCTGGCAGGGACAGGGGGCTCCCGCAATCAGCCCCAGCATTTT; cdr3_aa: CASSPLAGTGGSRNQPQHF
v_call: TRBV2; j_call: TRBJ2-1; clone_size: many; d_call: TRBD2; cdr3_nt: TGTGCCAGGACCGGACTAGCGGGGGGAGATGAGCAGTTCTTC; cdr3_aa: CARTGLAGGDEQFF
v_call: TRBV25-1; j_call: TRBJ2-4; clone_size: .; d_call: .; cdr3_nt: TGTGCCAGCAGTGAAGGGCGGAACATTCAGTACTTC; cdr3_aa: CASSEGRNIQYF
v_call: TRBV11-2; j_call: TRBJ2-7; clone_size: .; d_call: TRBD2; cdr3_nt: TGTGCCAGCAGCCTGGGACTAGCGGGAGGGCGGAGCTCCTACGAGCAGTACTTC; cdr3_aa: CASSLGLAGGRSSYEQYF
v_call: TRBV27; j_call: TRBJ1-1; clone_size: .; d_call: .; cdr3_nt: TGTGCCAGCAGTTTCAGGTCGAACACTGAAGCTTTCTTT; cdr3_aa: CASSFRSNTEAFF
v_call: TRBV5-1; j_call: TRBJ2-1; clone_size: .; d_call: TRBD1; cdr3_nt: TGCGCCAGCAGCCAGGGACAGGGGGCCTTCGATGAGCAGTTCTTC; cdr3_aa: CASSQGQGAFDEQFF
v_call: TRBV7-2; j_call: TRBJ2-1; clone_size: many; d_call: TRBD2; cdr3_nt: TGTGCCAGCAGCTTAGGCGGGGGGGCCTACAATGAGCAGTTCTTC; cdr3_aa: CASSLGGGAYNEQFF
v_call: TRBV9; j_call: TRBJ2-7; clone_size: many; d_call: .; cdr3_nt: TGTGCCAGCAGCACGGAGCCCCACAGCTCCTACGAGCAGTACTTC; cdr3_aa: CASSTEPHSSYEQYF
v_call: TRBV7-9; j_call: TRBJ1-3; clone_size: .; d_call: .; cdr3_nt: TGTGCCTTCAACTCTGGAAACACCATATATTTT; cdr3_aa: CAFNSGNTIYF
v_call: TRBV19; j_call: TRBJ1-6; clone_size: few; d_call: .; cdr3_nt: TGTGCCAGTAGTATGAAGCAAAATTCACCCCTCCACTTT; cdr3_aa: CASSMKQNSPLHF
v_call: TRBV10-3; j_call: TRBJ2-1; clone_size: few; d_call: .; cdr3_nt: TGTGCCACCAACTCCGGGGGTAGGAGCCCCTACAATGAGCAGTTCTTC; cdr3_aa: CATNSGGRSPYNEQFF
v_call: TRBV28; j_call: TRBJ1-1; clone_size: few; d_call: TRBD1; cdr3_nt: TGTGCCAGCAGTTTAGGGGACAGGGTACTCACTGAAGCTTTCTTT; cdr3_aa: CASSLGDRVLTEAFF
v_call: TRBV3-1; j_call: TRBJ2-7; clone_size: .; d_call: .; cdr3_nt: TGTGCCAGCAGCCTCACGGGGCGGCTAGACTACGAGCAGTACTTC; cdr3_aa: CASSLTGRLDYEQYF
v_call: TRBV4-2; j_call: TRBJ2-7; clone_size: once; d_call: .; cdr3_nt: TGTGCCAGCAGCCACGGGCTCCTCTCCTGGGAGCAGTACTTC; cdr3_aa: CASSHGLLSWEQYF
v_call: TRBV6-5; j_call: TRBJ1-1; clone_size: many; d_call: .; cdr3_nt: TGTGCCAGCAGTTACAAGGAGGGTGGGACTGAAGCTTTCTTT; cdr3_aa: CASSYKEGGTEAFF